The entry below describes one T cell receptor (beta chain). Its antigen is unknown. The data belong to a study of CXCR3-negative and CXCR3-positive naive CD8 T cells. Study-level points and caveats: Memory, not naive, CXCR3-negative and CXCR3-positive cells differed in TRBV-TRBJ usage. Diversity ran similarly high across both naive subsets but far lower in memory CD8+ cells.

Germline loops: CDR1 DFQATT, CDR2 SNEGSKA (reference sequence). The CDR3 sequence is 18 residues long. Libraries of TRB cDNA were made by 5' RACE and carried UMIs. TCRdb reprocessed the 5' RACE reads; each CDR3 protein has one entry and no DNA is given. The sample totals 46,000 or so distinct CDR3 sequences. The chain is built from TRBV20-1 and TRBJ2-2; the TCRdb D gene call, TRBD2, has no DNA to confirm it. This sequence was found in a human donor in good health. Some clones in this sample may be carry-over from other donors' samples. The sequencing input was naive CXCR3- CD8+ T cells from blood. Subset indicated: CD45RO-CCR7+CD27+CD95- naive CD8+ T cells lacking CXCR3 (TNR3-). The CDR3 is CSAHSPRSYARDTGELFF.